The rows below give T cell receptor beta chains drawn from one sample of a study of cytomegalovirus exposure and HLA in healthy donors. Generated by immunoSEQ multiplex PCR, the TCRdb table keeps only in-frame clones and is missing some. The sample consists of under 200,000 clones, more than 70% of them appearing once. Sequencing input: PBMCs. Receptor source: a male donor in good health and CMV-seronegative. Each CDR3 is given with its conserved first and last residue. Fields, in order: D gene, V gene, J gene, clone size, CDR3 protein, CDR3 DNA. The D gene is left open where the match is weak. A row's size may be missing; if present it is once, few, many or a size class.

.	TRBV23-1	TRBJ1-4	few	CASSPDVQTGNEKLFF	TGCGCCAGCAGTCCGGACGTACAAACAGGAAATGAAAAACTGTTTTTT
.	TRBV14	TRBJ1-2	once	CASSQTGGYGYTF	TGTGCCAGCAGCCAGACAGGAGGCTATGGCTACACCTTC
TRBD2	TRBV7-8	TRBJ2-7	.	CASSSPGLAAYEQYF	TGTGCCAGCAGCTCCCCAGGACTAGCGGCCTACGAGCAGTACTTC
TRBD2	TRBV5-1	TRBJ2-1	.	CASSPGTSGEQFF	TGCGCCAGCAGCCCAGGGACTAGCGGTGAGCAGTTCTTC
TRBD1	TRBV2	TRBJ2-2	.	CASKQTTGENTGELFF	TGTGCCAGCAAACAGACGACAGGGGAAAACACCGGGGAGCTGTTTTTT
TRBD2	TRBV5-1	TRBJ2-2	once	CASSPPRSGGNTGELFF	TGCGCCAGCAGCCCCCCCCGCAGCGGGGGAAACACCGGGGAGCTGTTTTTT
TRBD2	TRBV7-8	TRBJ2-1	.	CASSQRTSHNEQFF	TGTGCCAGCAGCCAACGGACTAGCCACAATGAGCAGTTCTTC
.	TRBV7-8	TRBJ2-2	.	CASYLGDRDTGELFF	TGTGCCAGCTATTTAGGAGATCGGGACACCGGGGAGCTGTTTTTT
TRBD2	TRBV7-3	TRBJ2-7	.	CASSLKAGGGEQYF	TGTGCCAGCAGCTTAAAGGCAGGCGGGGGTGAGCAGTACTTC
TRBD2	TRBV4-1	TRBJ2-3	.	CASSPTSGGPDTQYF	TGCGCCAGCAGCCCGACTAGCGGGGGCCCCGATACGCAGTATTTT
.	TRBV19	TRBJ2-2	.	CASSEGGAPFANTGELFF	TGTGCCAGTAGTGAAGGGGGGGCCCCGTTCGCGAACACCGGGGAGCTGTTTTTT
TRBD1	TRBV9	TRBJ2-5	.	CASSVAAGGVETQYF	TGTGCCAGCAGCGTAGCGGCAGGGGGCGTAGAGACCCAGTACTTC
TRBD1	TRBV6-6	TRBJ1-4	.	CASSYVTGGIREKLFF	TGTGCCAGCAGTTACGTCACAGGGGGAATAAGGGAAAAACTGTTTTTT
.	TRBV18	TRBJ1-5	once	CASSPGRISNQPQHF	TGTGCCAGCTCACCAGGCAGGATAAGCAATCAGCCCCAGCATTTT
TRBD2	TRBV5-5	TRBJ2-3	.	CASIPRTSGGVLTDTQYF	TGTGCCAGCATACCCCGGACTAGCGGGGGGGTCCTCACAGATACGCAGTATTTT
TRBD2	TRBV11-2	TRBJ2-7	.	CASSSRLGLGAGDYEQYF	TGTGCCAGCAGCTCTAGACTGGGCTTGGGAGCGGGGGACTACGAGCAGTACTTC
TRBD2	TRBV5-1	TRBJ2-5	few	CASSIGQRGKETQYF	TGCGCCAGCAGCATTGGTCAGCGGGGCAAAGAGACCCAGTACTTC
TRBD1	TRBV28	TRBJ1-3	.	CASRPDRGHGNTIYF	TGTGCCAGCAGGCCTGACAGGGGGCATGGAAACACCATATATTTT
TRBD1	TRBV4-2	TRBJ1-1	.	CASSQDRVKNTEAFF	TGTGCCAGCAGCCAGGACAGGGTAAAGAACACTGAAGCTTTCTTT
TRBD1	TRBV25-1	TRBJ1-5	.	CASRTGVYQPQHF	TGTGCCAGTAGGACAGGAGTCTATCAGCCCCAGCATTTT
TRBD1	TRBV19	TRBJ2-7	.	CASSDRGYEQYF	TGTGCCAGTAGTGACAGGGGTTACGAGCAGTACTTC
.	TRBV9	TRBJ2-7	.	CASSVGGTFYEQYF	TGTGCCAGCAGCGTAGGGGGCACCTTCTACGAGCAGTACTTC
TRBD1	TRBV11-2	TRBJ2-7	.	CASSLGQGALRVNEQYF	TGTGCCAGCAGCTTGGGACAGGGGGCGCTAAGGGTCAACGAGCAGTACTTC
TRBD1	TRBV5-1	TRBJ2-3	.	CASDPTGESTDTQYF	TGCGCCAGCGACCCCACAGGGGAGAGCACAGATACGCAGTATTTT
TRBD1	TRBV4-2	TRBJ1-2	.	CASSQETGAYGYTF	TGTGCCAGCAGCCAAGAGACAGGGGCCTATGGCTACACCTTC
TRBD1	TRBV9	TRBJ1-2	.	CASEKGTGGYTF	TGTGCCAGCGAGAAAGGGACAGGAGGCTACACCTTC
TRBD2	TRBV9	TRBJ2-1	.	CASSGPLAGVYNEQFF	TGTGCCAGCAGCGGACCCTTAGCGGGAGTTTACAATGAGCAGTTCTTC
TRBD1	TRBV11-3	TRBJ2-3	.	CASSRRVQGGTDTQYF	TGTGCCAGCAGTCGAAGGGTCCAGGGGGGCACAGATACGCAGTATTTT
.	TRBV6-1	TRBJ1-1	.	CASSENLGTEAFF	TGTGCCAGCAGTGAAAATCTAGGCACTGAAGCTTTCTTT
.	TRBV2	TRBJ1-4	.	CASSGWGGPGDEKLFF	TGTGCCAGCAGTGGTTGGGGGGGGCCAGGGGATGAAAAACTGTTTTTT
TRBD2	TRBV5-1	TRBJ2-7	.	CASSLKDRGRAYEQYF	TGCGCCAGCAGCTTGAAGGATCGAGGGAGGGCCTACGAGCAGTACTTC
.	TRBV7-8	TRBJ1-5	.	CASSLLNGYSNQPQHF	TGTGCCAGCAGCTTATTGAACGGTTATAGCAATCAGCCCCAGCATTTT
TRBD1	TRBV28	TRBJ1-5	.	CASRLMTGDYNQPQHF	TGTGCCAGCAGGCTAATGACAGGGGATTACAATCAGCCCCAGCATTTT
TRBD2	TRBV9	TRBJ2-2	once	CASSPRPQGTSGRAGGELFF	TGTGCCAGCAGCCCCCGGCCTCAGGGGACTAGCGGGAGGGCCGGCGGGGAGCTGTTTTTT
.	TRBV10-2	TRBJ2-5	.	CASRRSPPETQYF	TGCGCCAGCAGGCGGAGCCCCCCAGAGACCCAGTACTTC
.	TRBV6-5	TRBJ1-4	few	CASSYLGTDEKLFF	TGTGCCAGCAGTTATCTCGGGACTGATGAAAAACTGTTTTTT
.	TRBV27	TRBJ2-3	.	CASSFGPRARGKDRQYF	TGTGCCAGCAGTTTCGGCCCGCGGGCCCGGGGTAAGGATAGGCAGTATTTT
TRBD1	TRBV7-9	TRBJ1-5	.	CASSLEGGRGRWGNQPQHF	TGTGCCAGCAGCTTAGAAGGAGGCAGGGGGCGATGGGGCAATCAGCCCCAGCATTTT
.	TRBV7-9	TRBJ2-7	.	CASGSMYRAHEQYF	TGTGCCAGCGGGTCGATGTACAGGGCCCACGAGCAGTACTTC
TRBD2	TRBV7-2	TRBJ2-7	.	CASSRTSGTSYEQYF	TGTGCCAGCAGCCGGACTAGCGGGACCTCCTACGAGCAGTACTTC
TRBD1	TRBV27	TRBJ1-2	.	CATGQGYGYTF	TGTGCCACAGGACAGGGCTATGGCTACACCTTC
TRBD1	TRBV6-6	TRBJ2-2	.	CASSYRQGNTGELFF	TGTGCCAGCAGTTATAGACAGGGGAACACCGGGGAGCTGTTTTTT
.	TRBV5-1	TRBJ2-7	once	CASSREHINSYEQYF	TGCGCCAGCAGCCGGGAGCATATTAACTCCTACGAGCAGTACTTC
TRBD2	TRBV19	TRBJ2-3	.	CASTRTSGITDTQYF	TGTGCCAGTACCCGGACTAGCGGGATCACAGATACGCAGTATTTT
.	TRBV28	TRBJ1-2	.	CASSFQGLLNYGYTF	TGTGCCAGCAGTTTCCAGGGATTATTGAACTATGGCTACACCTTC
.	TRBV2	TRBJ1-1	.	CASTLGANTEAFF	TGTGCCAGCACGTTGGGAGCAAACACTGAAGCTTTCTTT
.	TRBV6-6	TRBJ1-4	.	CASQVGRGIEKLFF	TGTGCCTCCCAGGTCGGGCGGGGGATTGAAAAACTGTTTTTT